This TCR beta chain is drawn from a study of T cells in Graves' hyperthyroidism and ophthalmopathy. The investigators amplified TCR beta CDR3 regions from RNA transcripts. When the TCR CDR3 underwent first-round RT-PCR, the HTBI primer set was used. TCRdb reanalysed the multiplex PCR reads using MiXCR and keeps one entry per CDR3 protein. The profile shows around 570,000 distinct CDR3 sequences, 15% to 20% of them singletons. The CDR3 is 14 amino acids. V gave up 3 bases and J gave up 6 bases, with 14 bases separating them. This clonotype originated in a man aged 35 to 55 with Graves' ophthalmopathy. The chain recombines TRBV12-3 or TRBV12-4 with TRBJ1-1; D unresolved. The sequenced material came from blood. In DNA, the CDR3 is TGTGCCAGCAGTTTCCCTGAGGCGGCGGCTGAAGCTTTCTTT. This translates into CASSFPEAAAEAFF.